This T cell receptor (beta chain) came from a study of tumor-infiltrating lymphocytes in oesophageal squamous cell carcinoma. The V gene end was trimmed by 7 bases and the J gene end by 1 base; junction bases not matched to a gene: 10. The CDR3 length is 16 residues. The germline V gene encodes CDR1 SGHVS and CDR2 FNYEAQ. Via MiXCR, TCRdb re-called the PCR reads, giving one row per CDR3 protein. This table holds roughly 18,000 distinct CDR3 sequences, 35% to 50% found once. The sample comprised esophageal tumor tissue. The sequence derives from a male donor with esophageal squamous cell carcinoma. V gene TRBV7-6 combines with J gene TRBJ2-3, with 8 bases matching TRBD2. CDR3 sequence: CASTFHLAGRTDTQYF. The CDR3 nucleotides are TGTGCCAGCACCTTCCATTTAGCGGGACGCACAGATACGCAGTATTTT.